The rows below give T cell receptor beta chains drawn from one sample of a study of cytomegalovirus exposure and HLA in healthy donors. Assay used: immunoSEQ multiplex PCR; TCRdb lists only in-frame clones, some missing. The table records around 100,000 clones, approximately 80% of them present only once. Sequencing input: PBMCs. Source of these receptors: a female donor in good health and CMV-seropositive. CDR3s include the opening cysteine and the closing phenylalanine or tryptophan. D genes are given only for firm matches.

d_gene: -
v_gene: TRBV6-5
j_gene: TRBJ2-1
CDR3aa: CASSSHHRSPYNEQFF

d_gene: TRBD2
v_gene: TRBV11-2
j_gene: TRBJ2-3
CDR3aa: CASSLDLSGRDTQYF

d_gene: -
v_gene: TRBV28
j_gene: TRBJ2-3
CDR3aa: CASMGEQTATDTQYF

d_gene: TRBD2
v_gene: TRBV6-5
j_gene: TRBJ2-2
CDR3aa: CASSQTSGGAGELFF

d_gene: -
v_gene: TRBV27
j_gene: TRBJ2-2
CDR3aa: CASRWTWNTGELFF

d_gene: TRBD1
v_gene: TRBV18
j_gene: TRBJ1-2
CDR3aa: CASSPQGTGTFNYGYTF

d_gene: -
v_gene: TRBV5-1
j_gene: TRBJ1-2
CDR3aa: CASTSPGQSYGGYTF

d_gene: -
v_gene: TRBV5-1
j_gene: TRBJ2-1
CDR3aa: CASSLLPQGSYNEQFF

d_gene: TRBD1
v_gene: TRBV19
j_gene: TRBJ2-1
CDR3aa: CASSPRDRVIDEQFF

d_gene: TRBD1
v_gene: TRBV5-1
j_gene: TRBJ2-7
CDR3aa: CASSTGDSSYEQYF

d_gene: -
v_gene: TRBV11-2
j_gene: TRBJ2-2
CDR3aa: CASSPGVVTGELFF

d_gene: -
v_gene: TRBV6-5
j_gene: TRBJ2-5
CDR3aa: CASSYSASASQETQYF

d_gene: -
v_gene: TRBV2
j_gene: TRBJ2-5
CDR3aa: CASRDLGETQYF

d_gene: TRBD1
v_gene: TRBV2
j_gene: TRBJ1-1
CDR3aa: CASSPYRGPGITEAFF

d_gene: -
v_gene: TRBV7-9
j_gene: TRBJ2-4
CDR3aa: CASSLGGEGIQYF

d_gene: TRBD2
v_gene: TRBV6-6
j_gene: TRBJ2-1
CDR3aa: CASMKGWEGTNEQFF

d_gene: TRBD1
v_gene: TRBV7-3
j_gene: TRBJ2-6
CDR3aa: CASSLRAGGSSGANVLTF